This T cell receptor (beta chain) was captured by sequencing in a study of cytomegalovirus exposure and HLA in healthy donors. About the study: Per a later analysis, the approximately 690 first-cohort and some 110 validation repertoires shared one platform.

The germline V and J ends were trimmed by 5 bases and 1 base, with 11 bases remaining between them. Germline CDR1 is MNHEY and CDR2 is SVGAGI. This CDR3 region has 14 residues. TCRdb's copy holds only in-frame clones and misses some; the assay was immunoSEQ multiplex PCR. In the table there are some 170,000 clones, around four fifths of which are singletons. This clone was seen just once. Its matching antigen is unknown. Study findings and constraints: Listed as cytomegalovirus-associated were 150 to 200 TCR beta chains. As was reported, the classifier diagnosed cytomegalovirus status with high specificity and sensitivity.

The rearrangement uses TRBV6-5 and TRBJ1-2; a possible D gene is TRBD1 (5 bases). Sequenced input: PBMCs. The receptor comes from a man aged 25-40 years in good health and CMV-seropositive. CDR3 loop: CASSRTRNNYGYTF. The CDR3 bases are TGTGCCAGCAGTAGGACACGTAATAACTATGGCTACACCTTC.